This record covers a single T cell receptor beta chain. No antigen is known for it. The sample is drawn from a study of CD8 T cells in ankylosing spondylitis. Whole-study results and caveats: A motif in TCR beta, a set of 8 or 9 highly homologous variants, appeared characteristic of ankylosing spondylitis blood. In peripheral blood, disease-linked CD8+ clones occurred at relatively low frequencies.

MiXCR, applied by TCRdb to the 5' RACE reads, yields one record per CDR3 protein. The sample includes about 130,000 distinct CDR3 sequences, roughly an eighth seen only once; the top ten take roughly 3%. Per the germline V gene, CDR1 is SGHTA and CDR2 is FQGTGA. The CDR3 sequence is 16 residues long. V gave up 4 bases and J gave up 5 bases; unmatched junction bases: 8. The TCR comes from a female donor with ankylosing spondylitis or in good health (not recorded which). This chain connects TRBV7-3 to TRBJ2-1; 10 nucleotides match TRBD2. Sequences were obtained from blood, either unsorted or a sorted T cell fraction (not recorded which). In DNA, the CDR3 is TGTGCCAGCAGCTATTCCGGGACTAGCGTAAACAATGAGCAGTTCTTC. Protein product: CASSYSGTSVNNEQFF.